These 5 T cell receptor beta chains came from one sample sequenced in a study of PD-1 blockade in classical Hodgkin lymphoma. TCRdb's copy holds only in-frame clones and misses some; the assay was immunoSEQ multiplex PCR. The data hold fewer than 110,000 clones, with around nine tenths observed a single time. Exposure to brentuximab vedotin varied, and each patient had relapsed following autologous stem cell transplantation. The source material was peripheral blood mononuclear cells (PBMCs), sampled before the second cycle of nivolumab. The source is a human donor with classical Hodgkin lymphoma.

The chain recombines TRBV11-2 with TRBJ1-1; tentative D call: TRBD1 (6 bases). Germline CDR1 and CDR2: SGHAT and FQNNGV. The CDR3 consists of 15 residues. Trimming removed 0 bases from V and 7 bases from J, with 15 bases in between. The CDR3 DNA follows: TGTGCCAGCAGCTTAGACCCCGGACAGCCCAGTGAAGCTTTCTTT. Encoded protein: CASSLDPGQPSEAFF.

The V gene is TRBV19, the J gene TRBJ1-5, with TRBD1 matching over 7 bases. Germline loops: CDR1 LNHDA, CDR2 SQIVND (reference sequence). J was trimmed by 5 bases and V by 7 bases; bases with no gene match: 11. There are 15 residues in the CDR3. The CDR3 nucleotides are TGTGCCAGTACCCAAGCACAGGGGAGAGATCAGCCCCAGCATTTT. Protein sequence: CASTQAQGRDQPQHF.

There are a few counts of this clone. The chain couples TRBV4-1 to TRBJ1-4; D remains unclear. V lost 5 bases to trimming and J lost 0 bases, with 4 bases between them. Germline V CDR1 and CDR2: MGHRA, YSYEKL. The CDR3 sequence is 13 residues long. CDR3 nucleotide sequence: TGCGCCAGCAGCGTTGCAACTAATGAAAAACTGTTTTTT. This gives the protein CASSVATNEKLFF.

The chain carries TRBV27 and TRBJ2-1; 10 bases match TRBD2. The CDR3 contains 18 residues. Germline lookup yields CDR1 MNHEY and CDR2 SMNVEV (reference sequence). The V gene end was trimmed by 5 bases and the J gene end by 4 bases; junction bases not matched to a gene: 14. Written as DNA, the CDR3 is TGTGCCAGCAGTCTAAGCGGGGGGGCCCCTAAGCTTTACAATGAGCAGTTCTTC. Amino acids: CASSLSGGAPKLYNEQFF.

This chain links TRBV6-1 with TRBJ2-7; perhaps D is TRBD1 or TRBD2 (6 bases each). CDR1 MNHNS and CDR2 SASEGT come from the germline V gene. V was clipped by 8 bases and J by 4 bases, with 18 bases between them. This CDR3 has 14 amino acids. For the CDR3, the DNA is TGTGCCAGCGGACTTCAGGGGAGGATTTACGAGCAGTACTTC. This codes for CASGLQGRIYEQYF.